This T cell receptor beta chain was identified during a study of cytomegalovirus exposure and HLA in healthy donors. The PCR made use of 60 Vbeta and 13 Jbeta primers. The protocol was immunoSEQ multiplex PCR, while the TCRdb copy is restricted to in-frame clones and leaves out a portion. The table shows 100,000 to 150,000 clones, with approximately 8.9% occurring only once. Trimming cost V 2 bases and J 4 bases, with 13 bases left between them. Germline values: CDR1 SGHRS, CDR2 YFSETQ. CDR3 length: 14 amino acids. A few counts support this clone. The sample taken for sequencing was PBMCs. The clonotype originates from a woman aged 40 to 50 in good health and CMV-seropositive. The chain uses TRBV5-1 and TRBJ2-7; maybe TRBD2 (7 bases). CDR3 sequence reads: CASSLQGGGYEQYF. The CDR3 DNA follows: TGCGCCAGCAGCTTACAGGGAGGGGGATACGAGCAGTACTTC. Drawing the rest from reference TRBV5-1 and TRBJ2-7, the complete variable domain is KAGVTQTPRYLIKTRGQQVTLSCSPISGHRSVSWYQQTPGQGLQFLFEYFSETQRNKGNFPGRFSGRQFSNSRSEMNVSTLELGDSALYLCASSLQGGGYEQYFGPGTRLTVT.